The rows below give T cell receptor beta chains drawn from one sample of a study of breast tumors, draining lymph nodes, adjacent tissues. TCRdb re-derived calls from the multiplex PCR reads in MiXCR, one entry per CDR3 protein. The sample contains approximately 230,000 distinct CDR3 sequences, 34% of which appear only once. Sequenced material: axillary lymph node tissue. The receptors were gathered from a female donor with breast cancer. Some clones in this sample may be carry-over from other donors' samples. Both conserved end residues are part of each CDR3. The D gene is left open where the match is weak. Rows may omit the clone size; those that give it use once, few, many or a size class.

J	size	D	V	CDR3	DNA
TRBJ1-5	.	.	TRBV20-1	CSASLRGSNQPQHF	TGCAGTGCTAGTCTCAGGGGTAGCAATCAGCCCCAGCATTTT
TRBJ2-7	once	TRBD1	TRBV7-6	CASSLAPGQGGSYEQYF	TGTGCCAGCAGCTTAGCCCCGGGACAGGGGGGCTCCTACGAGCAGTACTTC
TRBJ2-1	few	.	TRBV20-1	CSAPLRSVSYNEQFF	TGCAGTGCCCCCTTGCGGAGTGTTTCCTACAATGAGCAGTTCTTC
TRBJ1-6	.	.	TRBV15	CATSSLGGRPHF	TGTGCCACCAGCAGCTTAGGGGGACGCCCCCACTTT
TRBJ2-7	few	.	TRBV28	CASGSPDHYEQYF	TGTGCCAGCGGTTCCCCGGACCACTACGAGCAGTACTTC
TRBJ1-5	many	TRBD1	TRBV2	CASSNRGYSNQPQHF	TGTGCCAGCAGTAACAGGGGCTATAGCAATCAGCCCCAGCATTTT
TRBJ2-3	many	TRBD2	TRBV10-3	CAISRGLAGGTDTQYF	TGTGCCATCAGCCGAGGACTAGCGGGAGGCACAGATACGCAGTATTTT
TRBJ2-1	many	TRBD2	TRBV6-5	CASSRTSDTYNEQFF	TGTGCCAGCAGTAGGACTAGCGACACCTACAATGAGCAGTTCTTC
TRBJ1-6	many	.	TRBV2	CASSEEWRGYNSPLHF	TGTGCCAGCAGTGAAGAATGGAGGGGTTATAATTCACCCCTCCACTTT
TRBJ2-7	.	.	TRBV12-5	CASGFDGGYEQYF	TGTGCTAGTGGTTTCGACGGGGGCTATGAGCAGTACTTC
TRBJ1-2	many	.	TRBV5-8	CASSGRDTTNYGYTF	TGTGCCAGCAGCGGGCGGGACACCACTAACTATGGCTACACCTTC
TRBJ1-2	.	.	TRBV2	CASSPTSPYGYTF	TGTGCCAGCAGTCCGACATCACCCTATGGCTACACCTTC
TRBJ1-4	many	TRBD1	TRBV5-1	CASSFSSGQGLNEKLFF	TGCGCCAGCAGCTTTTCTTCGGGACAGGGCCTAAATGAAAAACTGTTTTTT
TRBJ2-7	.	TRBD1	TRBV9	CASSGTPGQGNEQYF	TGTGCCAGCAGCGGTACACCGGGACAGGGGAACGAGCAGTACTTC
TRBJ1-2	.	TRBD1	TRBV19	CAIGTALYYGYTF	TGTGCTATAGGGACAGCATTATACTATGGCTACACCTTC
TRBJ1-4	many	TRBD1	TRBV5-1	CASSLGTGRNEKLFF	TGCGCCAGCAGCTTGGGGACAGGGAGGAATGAAAAACTGTTTTTT
TRBJ2-5	few	.	TRBV9	CASSDSDGGETQSF	TGTGCCAGCAGCGACTCCGATGGGGGCGAGACCCAGTCCTTC
TRBJ1-6	.	.	TRBV7-9	CASSPRLAGGPNSPLHF	TGTGCCAGCAGCCCCAGACTAGCGGGGGGGCCTAATTCACCCCTCCACTTT
TRBJ2-4	few	.	TRBV20-1	CSAKGLGNIQYF	TGCAGTGCTAAGGGTTTGGGAAACATTCAGTACTTC
TRBJ2-2	few	.	TRBV6-4	CASSDLVTGELFF	TGTGCCAGCAGTGACCTCGTCACCGGGGAGCTGTTTTTT
TRBJ2-7	many	.	TRBV19	CASSQKLASEQYF	TGTGCCAGTAGTCAAAAACTAGCTAGTGAGCAGTACTTC
TRBJ2-1	many	TRBD2	TRBV7-9	CASSPRLAGIYNEQFF	TGTGCCAGCAGCCCCCGACTAGCGGGGATCTACAATGAGCAGTTCTTC
TRBJ2-7	many	.	TRBV20-1	CSARADVPGRSLREQYF	TGCAGTGCTAGAGCCGACGTTCCGGGGAGATCATTACGCGAGCAGTACTTC
TRBJ1-6	many	.	TRBV4-1	CASSQDPGETWYSPLHF	TGCGCCAGCAGCCAAGATCCTGGGGAGACATGGTACTCACCCCTCCACTTT
TRBJ2-3	many	TRBD2	TRBV24-1	CATSDPRLAGVGTDTQYF	TGTGCCACCAGTGACCCACGACTAGCGGGAGTCGGCACAGATACGCAGTATTTT
TRBJ1-2	.	TRBD1	TRBV11-2	CAISHDRAEGDYGYTF	TGTGCCATCAGCCATGACAGGGCCGAGGGCGACTATGGCTACACCTTC
TRBJ2-7	many	TRBD2	TRBV7-9	CASRPSGGYEQYF	TGTGCCAGCAGACCTAGCGGGGGATACGAGCAGTACTTC